These T cell receptor beta chains were read from a single sample in a study of blood T cell repertoires in COVID-19. Assay used: immunoSEQ multiplex PCR; TCRdb lists only in-frame clones, some missing. Of just over 300,000 clones in the sample, 85% to 90% were seen once. Input material: peripheral blood. These receptors were collected from a woman aged 30 to 39 with COVID-19, enrolled during active disease. Both conserved end residues are part of each CDR3. A D gene is named only where the DNA matches it firmly. Clone size is given for some rows only: seen once, a few or many times, or a class if the clone is expanded.

CASSVGADSSYNEQFF	TGTGCCAGCAGCGTAGGTGCAGACAGCTCCTACAATGAGCAGTTCTTC	-	TRBV9	-	TRBJ2-1
CASSTRDRMQETQYF	TGTGCCAGCAGTACCCGGGACAGGATGCAAGAGACCCAGTACTTC	TRBD1	TRBV6-2/TRBV6-3	-	TRBJ2-5
CASSDGGGDYNEQFF	TGTGCCAGCAGTGACGGCGGGGGGGACTACAATGAGCAGTTCTTC	TRBD2	TRBV6-4	-	TRBJ2-1
CASSLAGQAQETQYF	TGTGCCAGCAGCTTAGCAGGTCAGGCACAAGAGACCCAGTACTTC	-	TRBV7-2	-	TRBJ2-5
CASSDEGALTGELFF	TGTGCCAGCAGTGACGAGGGGGCCTTAACCGGGGAGCTGTTTTTT	TRBD1	TRBV6-1	-	TRBJ2-2
CASSEGPRLGPKGETQYF	TGTGCCAGCAGTGAAGGGCCCAGACTAGGACCCAAAGGAGAGACCCAGTACTTC	-	TRBV6-1	-	TRBJ2-5
CASRVQGIIQPQHF	TGTGCCAGCAGGGTACAGGGTATCATTCAGCCCCAGCATTTT	-	TRBV28	-	TRBJ1-5
CASSQMQGVGELFF	TGTGCCAGCAGTCAAATGCAGGGGGTCGGGGAGCTGTTTTTT	TRBD1	TRBV2	-	TRBJ2-2
CASSMTGGNYGYTF	TGTGCCAGTAGTATGACAGGGGGCAACTATGGCTACACCTTC	TRBD1	TRBV19	once	TRBJ1-2
CASSISDGLSPLHF	TGTGCCAGTAGTATCTCGGACGGACTTTCACCCCTCCACTTT	-	TRBV19	once	TRBJ1-6
CASSPTVAGAINEQFF	TGTGCCAGCAGTCCCACGGTAGCGGGCGCGATCAATGAGCAGTTCTTC	TRBD2	TRBV27	-	TRBJ2-1
CASSFDKNTEAFF	TGTGCCAGCAGTTTCGACAAGAACACTGAAGCTTTCTTT	-	TRBV6-5	-	TRBJ1-1
CASSPQAGVFNEQFF	TGTGCCAGCAGTCCGCAGGCAGGGGTTTTCAATGAGCAGTTCTTC	-	TRBV25-1	-	TRBJ2-1
CASSTDSRGTEAFF	TGTGCCAGCAGCACGGACTCCAGGGGCACTGAAGCTTTCTTT	-	TRBV6-6	-	TRBJ1-1
CASSPGTGVSGANVLTF	TGTGCCAGTAGTCCGGGGACAGGGGTTTCTGGGGCCAACGTCCTGACTTTC	TRBD1	TRBV19	-	TRBJ2-6
CAWTLRETQYF	TGTGCCTGGACTCTTCGGGAGACCCAGTACTTC	-	TRBV30	-	TRBJ2-5